This T cell receptor beta chain comes out of a study of blood T cell repertoires in COVID-19 (dated by TCRdb to the early 2020s). With respect to the entire study: The collaborator samples originated in the United States, Italy and Spain and spanned the acute and convalescent phases of COVID-19. The material from the prospective study consisted of cDNA or gDNA derived from T cells, B-cell-depleted T cells, or PBMCs. The samples were drawn from two sources: the first 160 participants of the ongoing ImmuneRACE study, and 1,254 subjects contributed by 6 global collaborators. Subjects who had been exposed to COVID-19, were actively infected with it, or had recovered from it provided the deeply sampled blood TCRbeta repertoires that made up the dataset. A freely available public database, intended as a resource for researchers studying the immune response to SARS-CoV-2, is where the repertoires were released. Where HLA class I and class II types were available, the types were taken from metadata supplied by the sample provider, not from assay-based typing. Nearly every sample came with metadata listing a de-identified subject ID, COVID-19 status, age in years and sex.

Paper-wide results and their limitations: The amount of clinical and demographic metadata varied by source and participant and was provided uncurated.

Note on this clone: No antigen is known for it. No base-level quality is on record; no much larger clone is a single base apart.

Participants in the prospective study were enrolled through a virtual design, were aged roughly 18 to 100 years, and lived in under 25 United States geographic areas. In the prospective study, cohorts were assigned on the basis of participant-reported clinical history obtained from a screening survey and a study questionnaire. Recovered participants in ImmuneRACE Cohort 3 were defined by two consecutive negative NP/OP PCR tests, clearance by a healthcare professional, or resolution of symptoms. In the prospective study, whole blood, serum and a nasopharyngeal or oropharyngeal swab were collected from each participant by mobile phlebotomists. Additional blood draws and questionnaires over an approximately 2-month period could optionally be provided by prospective study participants. Blood samples from the prospective study were shipped frozen or at room temperature prior to DNA extraction. From a lookup of the germline V gene, CDR1 and CDR2 are SGDLS and YYNGEE. Its CDR3 holds 20 amino acids, cysteine through phenylalanine. Here the CDR3 DNA is all that survives: 60 bases in frame from base 1. Unmatched junction bases come to 22, with V trimmed by 4 bases and J by 3 bases.

TCRbeta CDR3 regions were amplified from genomic DNA using the immunoSEQ Assay, a bias-controlled multiplex PCR. In the authors' own workflow: Within the assay, amplification of reference gene primers was used to estimate how many nucleated cells each sample contained. To quantify the absolute abundance of each unique TCRbeta CDR3 rearrangement, sequence reads were collapsed and filtered. Productive Simpson clonality was computed per sample as the square root of Simpson's diversity index over productive rearrangements. The table comes from immuneACCESS by way of TCRdb, which keeps in-frame sequences with V and J called. Part of the clones is missing from these tables; in studies checked, under half for an unresolved V gene and the rest for unknown reasons. V, J and clone size were drawn from that table, and D and trimming were deduced from the DNA. The sample records roughly 180,000 clones, 75% to 90% of which are singletons. The top ten clonotypes cover around 2.3% of the sample.

The sample taken for sequencing was PBMCs or T cells enriched from blood (not recorded which). The source of this sequence is a woman aged 25 to 39 who had recovered from COVID-19. The chain uses TRBV9 and TRBJ1-2; TRBD1 fits 9 bases in the junction. The DNA is as follows: TGTGCCAGCAGCACCCCCCGGGGGTACGGGACAGGGATGTCGGACTATGGCTACACCTTC. It specifies CASSTPRGYGTGMSDYGYTF. With the portions outside the CDR3 filled from the reference TRBV9 and TRBJ1-2 genes, the complete variable region becomes DSGVTQTPKHLITATGQRVTLRCSPRSGDLSVYWYQQSLDQGLQFLIQYYNGEERAKGNILERFSAQQFPDLHSELNLSSLELGDSALYFCASSTPRGYGTGMSDYGYTFGSGTRLTVV.